These 31 T cell receptor beta chains were sequenced from one sample in a study of blood T cell repertoires in COVID-19. Sequencing was performed with immunoSEQ multiplex PCR; in TCRdb, only in-frame clones are kept and a portion is missing. The table includes around 97,000 clones, roughly 82% detected once. Sequencing input: peripheral blood. These receptor sequences come from a human donor in a cohort sampled during active COVID-19.

The V call is TRBV25-1, the J call TRBJ1-2; TRBD1 is a possible D gene (5 bases). Germline CDR1 MGHDK, CDR2 SYGVNS. The V and J ends lost 3 bases and 3 bases respectively, with 5 bases between them. The CDR3 runs 12 residues. In DNA, the CDR3 is TGTGCCAGCAGTGACAGGGACTATGGCTACACCTTC. Translated: CASSDRDYGYTF.

The gene calls are TRBV6-5 and TRBJ1-1; 9 nucleotides agree with TRBD1. Trimming removed 5 bases from V and 4 bases from J; junction bases left unmatched: 8. Germline CDR1 and CDR2: MNHEY and SVGAGI. This CDR3 has 15 amino acids. The CDR3 DNA is TGTGCCAGCAGTACGCGAGGACAGGGGAGCACTGAAGCTTTCTTT. This translates into CASSTRGQGSTEAFF.

V usage is TRBV28 and J usage is TRBJ1-5, with D possibly matching TRBD1 (5 bases). There are 15 residues in the CDR3. Germline CDR1 reads MDHEN; CDR2 reads SYDVKM. V shed 6 bases and J shed 7 bases, with 19 bases lying between them. As DNA, the CDR3 is TGTGCCAGCAGAATCGGAAGAAAGGGGATACAGCCCCAGCATTTT. The encoded protein is CASRIGRKGIQPQHF.

This CDR3 reads CASSLAVSGGAWETQYF. The CDR3 region has the DNA TGTGCCAGCAGCTTGGCCGTTAGCGGGGGGGCTTGGGAGACCCAGTACTTC. The chain recombines TRBV5-4 with TRBJ2-5, with 11 bases fitting TRBD2. This CDR3 contains 17 residues. Looked up from germline, CDR1 is SGHNT and CDR2 is YYREEE (reference sequence). V gave up 0 bases and J gave up 5 bases; unmatched junction bases: 9.

This chain links TRBV5-5 with TRBJ1-4; 8 positions agree with TRBD1. Germline V gene data show CDR1 as SGHKS and CDR2 as YYEKEE (reference sequence). Trimming took 0 bases from V and 3 from J; bases not matched to a gene: 1. The CDR3 extends over 15 amino acids. CDR3 region: CASSLGTGPNEKLFF. The CDR3 DNA sequence: TGTGCCAGCAGCTTGGGGACAGGGCCTAATGAAAAACTGTTTTTT.

The sample holds a few counts of this clone. The V call is TRBV9, the J call TRBJ1-1; tentatively, D is TRBD1 (6 bases). The germline gives CDR1 SGDLS, CDR2 YYNGEE. The CDR3 has 14 residues. V was pared by 2 bases and J by 6 bases, with 14 bases between. For the CDR3, the DNA is TGTGCCAGCAGCGTTTCAGGGGATACGGCTGAAGCTTTCTTT. Translation gives CASSVSGDTAEAFF.

CDR3 loop: CASSLRLAEKLFF. CDR3 sequence (DNA): TGTGCCAGCAGCTTGCGTCTCGCGGAAAAACTGTTTTTT. The rearrangement links TRBV7-2 to TRBJ1-4; no definite D call. This CDR3 contains 13 residues. Per the germline V gene, CDR1 is SGHTA and CDR2 is FQGNSA. V lost 3 bases and J lost 8, with 10 bases in between.

The chain recombines TRBV5-6 with TRBJ1-2, with D possibly matching TRBD1 (5 bases). CDR1 is SGHDT and CDR2 is YYEEEE in the germline V gene. The V end was cut by 4 bases, the J end by 3 bases, with 10 bases between. The CDR3 contains 13 residues. The CDR3 here is CASSNPGDYGYTF. The CDR3 DNA reads as TGTGCCAGCAGCAACCCGGGGGACTATGGCTACACCTTC.

This chain links TRBV7-9 with TRBJ1-1; TRBD1 aligns across 9 bases. Trimming cost V 3 bases and J 5 bases; bases outside gene matches: 4. CDR3 length: 14 amino acids. Germline V CDR1 and CDR2: SEHNR, FQNEAQ (reference sequence). CDR3 amino acids: CASSFGTGRTEAFF. CDR3 nucleotides: TGTGCCAGCAGCTTCGGGACAGGGAGAACTGAAGCTTTCTTT.

The chain carries TRBV6-5 and TRBJ2-7, with 9 bases identical to TRBD1. The germline V gene has CDR1 MNHEY and CDR2 SVGAGI. The CDR3 contains 14 residues. Unmatched junction bases numbered 5, after V lost 6 bases and J lost 2 bases. CDR3 nucleotide sequence: TGTGCCAGCAGAGACAGGGGGGGTCCCTACGAGCAGTACTTC. Translated: CASRDRGGPYEQYF.

Here the CDR3 DNA reads TGCGCCAGCAGCCCCTCGGCAGGGGGAAATCAGCCCCAGCATTTT. This encodes CASSPSAGGNQPQHF. The chain combines TRBV5-1 with TRBJ1-5; TRBD1 matches at 7 bases. J lost 4 bases, V lost 4 bases, and 8 bases had no gene match. CDR1 is SGHRS, CDR2 YFSETQ, per germline. The CDR3 covers 15 residues.

Only one count was recorded for this clone. Here the CDR3 DNA reads TGCGCCAGCGGAGGGGGGGCCTTCGGGGAGCTGTTTTTT. Translation: CASGGGAFGELFF. The V call is TRBV5-1, the J call TRBJ2-2; tentative D call: TRBD2 (7 bases). The CDR3 extends over 13 amino acids. Germline V gene sequence: CDR1 SGHRS, CDR2 YFSETQ. V was trimmed by 7 bases and J by 7 bases, leaving 14 bases between them. Supplemented by reference TRBV5-1 and TRBJ2-2, the full variable domain reads KAGVTQTPRYLIKTRGQQVTLSCSPISGHRSVSWYQQTPGQGLQFLFEYFSETQRNKGNFPGRFSGRQFSNSRSEMNVSTLELGDSALYLCASGGGAFGELFFGEGSRLTVL.

In nucleotides, the CDR3 is TGTGCCAGCAGCCAAGACCTAGCGGGTCCATACAATGAGCAGTTCTTC. Residues: CASSQDLAGPYNEQFF. The rearrangement uses TRBV3-1 (or the pseudogene TRBV3-2) and TRBJ2-1, with 8 bases aligning to TRBD2. CDR3 length: 16 residues. Germline-derived CDR1 and CDR2 are LGHDT and YNNKEL (reference sequence). The junction had 5 bases not matched to a gene; V was cut back by 0 bases and J by 4 bases.

CDR3 protein: CASSLPGSNMNTEAFF. The CDR3 DNA reads TGCGCCAGCAGCTTGCCCGGGAGCAACATGAACACTGAAGCTTTCTTT. The chain couples TRBV5-1 to TRBJ1-1; D is undetermined. CDR3 length equals 16 residues. Germline loops: CDR1 SGHRS, CDR2 YFSETQ. V lost 1 base to trimming and J lost 0 bases, with 13 bases between them.

The chain carries TRBV7-8 and TRBJ1-3; the match to TRBD1 covers 7 bases. This CDR3 is 14 amino acids long. The V gene end was trimmed by 6 bases and the J gene end by 2 bases; junction bases not matched to a gene: 4. Germline lookup yields CDR1 SGHVS and CDR2 FQNEAQ. The chain's CDR3 is CASREGTAGNTIYF. The CDR3 DNA reads as TGTGCCAGCAGAGAGGGGACAGCTGGAAACACCATATATTTT.

The chain links TRBV5-5 to TRBJ2-7; 7 positions match TRBD1. Losses at the gene ends were 3 bases for V and 6 bases for J; bases not matched to a gene: 3. The germline gives CDR1 SGHKS, CDR2 YYEKEE (reference sequence). The CDR3 consists of 12 residues. The CDR3 here is CASSYRGSEQYF. The CDR3, as DNA: TGTGCCAGCAGCTACAGGGGAAGCGAGCAGTACTTC.

This clone was observed a few times. Germline and junction disagree at one end, which may indicate a read error. J is TRBJ2-7 and V is TRBV6-5; 7 bases line up with TRBD1. Germline CDR1 reads MNHEY; CDR2 reads SVGAGI. The CDR3 totals 15 residues. CDR3 region: CASSYSGGLSHEQYF. CDR3 DNA sequence: TGTGCCAGCAGTTACTCAGGGGGCCTCTCCCACGAGCAGTACTTC.

The chain joins TRBV9 to TRBJ2-7; D may be TRBD1 (6 bases). Per germline, CDR1 SGDLS and CDR2 YYNGEE. V was cut by 4 bases and J by 0 bases, with 17 bases left in between. CDR3 length: 16 residues. Here the CDR3 DNA reads TGTGCCAGCAGCAGGTTGGGGGCCCTAAGCTCCTACGAGCAGTACTTC. It yields the protein CASSRLGALSSYEQYF. The full variable domain, completed using reference TRBV9 and TRBJ2-7, is DSGVTQTPKHLITATGQRVTLRCSPRSGDLSVYWYQQSLDQGLQFLIQYYNGEERAKGNILERFSAQQFPDLHSELNLSSLELGDSALYFCASSRLGALSSYEQYFGPGTRLTVT.

V gene TRBV27 combines with J gene TRBJ1-5; possible D gene TRBD1, 5 bases. Trimming left V 5 bases short and J 7 bases short, with 12 bases between. The germline V gene has CDR1 MNHEY and CDR2 SMNVEV (reference sequence). The CDR3 sequence is 13 residues long. The CDR3 nucleotides read TGTGCCAGCAGTCCAGGGCAGGGCCAGCCCCAGCATTTT. Residues: CASSPGQGQPQHF.

The rearrangement uses TRBV19 and TRBJ1-5; maybe TRBD1 (5 bases). V was trimmed by 3 bases and J by 4 bases, leaving 16 bases between them. Germline V lookup: CDR1 LNHDA, CDR2 SQIVND (reference sequence). The CDR3 sequence is 16 residues long. The CDR3 DNA reads TGTGCCAGTAGTATCGTGGCCCCGGGGGGGAATCAGCCCCAGCATTTT. It is translated as CASSIVAPGGNQPQHF.

This chain connects TRBV2 to TRBJ2-7; perhaps TRBD2 as D (5 bases). The ends were cut back, 6 bases at V and 3 bases at J, with 15 bases in the middle. The CDR3 extends over 14 amino acids. Germline loops: CDR1 SNHLY, CDR2 FYNNEI. CDR3: CASSARLLGYEQYF. CDR3 DNA sequence: TGTGCCAGCAGCGCGAGACTACTCGGCTACGAGCAGTACTTC.

This rearrangement joins TRBV19 to TRBJ1-1; D not certain. The CDR3 loop spans 13 amino acids. With 5 bases removed from V and 4 bases from J, the gap between germline ends came to 11 bases. Germline CDR1 is LNHDA and CDR2 is SQIVND (reference sequence). The CDR3, as DNA: TGTGCCAGTAGTCGGGTTGGAGCCACTGAAGCTTTCTTT. This gives the protein CASSRVGATEAFF.

This clone showed up just a few times. The CDR3 loop is CASQGGYEQYF. CDR3 DNA sequence: TGCGCCAGCCAAGGGGGCTACGAGCAGTACTTC. V is TRBV10-2 and J is TRBJ2-7; the D gene is possibly TRBD1 (6 bases). The V end was cut by 8 bases, the J end by 3 bases, with 8 bases between. The CDR3 spans 11 residues. CDR1 is WSHSY and CDR2 is SAAADI in the germline V gene.

This clone was detected once. The chain is built from TRBV13 and TRBJ2-3; no clear D gene. V lost 5 bases and J 1 base, leaving 19 bases between the germline ends. Germline V gene data show CDR1 as PRHDT and CDR2 as FYEKMQ (reference sequence). The CDR3 runs to 17 residues. The CDR3 is CASSPGDIVGRTDTQYF. In nucleotides, the CDR3 is TGTGCCAGCAGCCCCGGAGATATAGTCGGTCGCACAGATACGCAGTATTTT. The full variable domain, rest sourced from reference TRBV13 and TRBJ2-3, is AAGVIQSPRHLIKEKRETATLKCYPIPRHDTVYWYQQGPGQDPQFLISFYEKMQSDKGSIPDRFSAQQFSDYHSELNMSSLELGDSALYFCASSPGDIVGRTDTQYFGPGTRLTVL.

This clone has only a few counts. The V gene is TRBV7-3, the J gene TRBJ2-2; 10 bases fit TRBD2. CDR1 is SGHTA, CDR2 FQGTGA, per germline. The trim removed 3 bases at V and 4 bases at J, leaving 14 bases unmatched. The CDR3 loop spans 19 amino acids. The CDR3: CASSFMSGGAQISTGELFF. CDR3 bases: TGTGCCAGCAGCTTTATGAGCGGGGGGGCACAGATATCCACCGGGGAGCTGTTTTTT. Filled out from reference TRBV7-3 and TRBJ2-2, the complete variable domain reads GAGVSQTPSNKVTEKGKYVELRCDPISGHTALYWYRQSLGQGPEFLIYFQGTGAADDSGLPNDRFFAVRPEGSVSTLKIQRTERGDSAVYLCASSFMSGGAQISTGELFFGEGSRLTVL.

Concerning this clone: This likely comes from a read error, as the CDR3 has no conserved phenylalanine or tryptophan at its end. The DNA is omitted, as the CDR3 cannot be located on it reliably, and the CDR3 follows TCRdb's listing. V is TRBV5-4 and J is TRBJ2-3; TRBD2 is the table's D call, not checked against the DNA. The CDR3 has 8 amino acids, counting both end residues. The germline V gene encodes CDR1 SGHNT and CDR2 YYREEE (reference sequence). The CDR3 loop is CASSPTSR.

The genes are TRBV7-2 and TRBJ1-3; D may be TRBD1 (5 bases). Germline V lookup: CDR1 SGHTA, CDR2 FQGNSA. This CDR3 has 15 amino acids. V was cut by 0 bases and J by 4 bases, with 10 bases left in between. The CDR3 DNA reads TGTGCCAGCAGCTTAGCGGGGGGGTCGGGAAACACCATATATTTT. Protein product: CASSLAGGSGNTIYF.

As regards this clone: Different DNA sequences within this sample yield the same CDR3. This chain connects TRBV9 to TRBJ2-7; 9 bases match TRBD2. CDR3 length: 15 residues. CDR1 and CDR2 from the germline V gene are SGDLS and YYNGEE. V was pared by 0 bases and J by 2 bases, with 3 bases of the junction left unmatched. In nucleotides, the CDR3 is TGTGCCAGCAGCGTAGCGAGCGGGGGGACCTACGAGCAGTACTTC. As protein: CASSVASGGTYEQYF.

The chain couples TRBV18 to TRBJ2-1, with TRBD2 matching 15 bases. The V gene's germline CDR1 is KGHSH and CDR2 LQKENI. After removal of 3 bases from V and 12 bases from J, the junction contained 3 bases not matched to a gene. The CDR3 is 14 amino acids. CDR3 protein: CASSPGTSGGMQFF. The CDR3 DNA follows: TGTGCCAGCTCACCCGGGACTAGCGGGGGGATGCAGTTCTTC.

The chain couples TRBV7-8 to TRBJ1-2, with 7 nucleotides matching TRBD1. This CDR3 has 16 amino acids. From germline, CDR1 is SGHVS and CDR2 FQNEAQ. Trimming took 5 bases from V and 4 from J; bases not matched to a gene: 13. CDR3 DNA: TGTGCCAGCAGCCGAGTAGAACGGACAGGCCCCTATGGCTACACCTTC. As protein: CASSRVERTGPYGYTF.

The genes are TRBV19 and TRBJ1-5; TRBD1 matches 8 bases. Trimming cost V 6 bases and J 6 bases; bases outside gene matches: 4. Per germline, CDR1 LNHDA and CDR2 SQIVND (reference sequence). CDR3 length: 13 amino acids. CDR3 region: CASSQGAGQPQHF. DNA for the CDR3: TGTGCCAGTAGCCAGGGGGCTGGTCAGCCCCAGCATTTT.